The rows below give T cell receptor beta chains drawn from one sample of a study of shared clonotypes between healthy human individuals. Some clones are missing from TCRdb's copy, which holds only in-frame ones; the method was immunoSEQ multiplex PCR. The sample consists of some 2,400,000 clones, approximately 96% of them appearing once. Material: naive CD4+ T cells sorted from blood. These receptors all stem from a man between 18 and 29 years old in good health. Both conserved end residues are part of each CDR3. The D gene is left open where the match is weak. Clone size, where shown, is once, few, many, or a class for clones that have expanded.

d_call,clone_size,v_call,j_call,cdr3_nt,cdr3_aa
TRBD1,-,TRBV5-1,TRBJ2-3,TGCGCCAGCAGCTTGGCGGGACAGGGTAGTCGAGATACGCAGTATTTT,CASSLAGQGSRDTQYF
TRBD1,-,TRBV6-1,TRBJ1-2,TGTGCCAGCAGTGACCGGGACAGCATTGCTCCTCGCTATGGCTACACCTTC,CASSDRDSIAPRYGYTF
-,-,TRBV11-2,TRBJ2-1,TGTGCCAGCAGCTTAGATGCCGGGAGCTTCAATGAGCAGTTCTTC,CASSLDAGSFNEQFF
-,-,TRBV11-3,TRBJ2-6,TGTGCCAGCAGCTTAGGGCAGGGGACTGGGGCCAACGTCCTGACTTTC,CASSLGQGTGANVLTF
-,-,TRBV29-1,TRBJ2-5,TGCAGCGTTGAAGAGGGGGGGTACTTC,CSVEEGGYF
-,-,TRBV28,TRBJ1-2,TGTGCCAGCAGTTTCATCGCCAGACAAGACTATGGCTACACCTTC,CASSFIARQDYGYTF
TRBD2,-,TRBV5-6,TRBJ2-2,TGTGCCAGCAGCTTTCCACTAGCGGGAGCCGGGGAGCTGTTTTTT,CASSFPLAGAGELFF
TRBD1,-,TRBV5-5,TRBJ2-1,TGTGCCAGCAGCGCCGGGACAGGGATTTACAATGAGCAGTTCTTC,CASSAGTGIYNEQFF
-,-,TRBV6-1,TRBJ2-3,TGTGCCAGCAGGGCGGTAAGAGCAGATACGCAGTATTTT,CASRAVRADTQYF
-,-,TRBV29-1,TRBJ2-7,TGCAGCATCTTAGGCCAGTCCTACGAGCAGTACTTC,CSILGQSYEQYF
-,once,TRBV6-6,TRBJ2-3,TGTGCCAGCAGTTTCTCGGGAGATACGCAGTATTTT,CASSFSGDTQYF
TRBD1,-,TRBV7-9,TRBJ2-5,TGTGCCAGCAGCTCCACAGGGGTGGGGGAGACCCAGTACTTC,CASSSTGVGETQYF
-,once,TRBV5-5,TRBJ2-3,TGTGCCAGCACCCTATGGGAAACTAGCACAGATACGCAGTATTTT,CASTLWETSTDTQYF
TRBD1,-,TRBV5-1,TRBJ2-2,TGCGCCAGCAGCATGGGACAGGGGGACACCGGGGAGCTGTTTTTT,CASSMGQGDTGELFF
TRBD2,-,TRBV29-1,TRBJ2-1,TGCAGCGTGACCGGGACTAGCGTCCTCAATGAGCAGTTCTTC,CSVTGTSVLNEQFF
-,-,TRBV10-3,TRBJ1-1,TGTGCCATCAGTGAGTTAACAGGGAACACTGAAGCTTTCTTT,CAISELTGNTEAFF
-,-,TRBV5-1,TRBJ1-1,TGCGCCAGCAGCTTGATCGGCCTAAACACTGAAGCTTTCTTT,CASSLIGLNTEAFF
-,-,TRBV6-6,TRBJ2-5,TGTGCCAGCAGTTACTCGCGGCAGGGAGAGGGGGCCCAGTACTTC,CASSYSRQGEGAQYF
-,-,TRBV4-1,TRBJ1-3,TGCGCCAGCAGCCAACTAACTGCGACTGGAAACACCATATATTTT,CASSQLTATGNTIYF
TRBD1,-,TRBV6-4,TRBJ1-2,TGTGCCAGCAGTGACCCCCTTTGGACAGGGAGTCGTGGCTACACCTTC,CASSDPLWTGSRGYTF
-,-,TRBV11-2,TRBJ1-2,TGTGCCAGTCGCTCCATTCAGAGGACTAACTATGGCTACACCTTC,CASRSIQRTNYGYTF